One and the same sample provided the 3 T cell receptor beta chains below, sequenced in a study of PD-1 blockade in classical Hodgkin lymphoma. Time point denoted: cycle 4 day 1 (C4D1), after six to seven weeks of nivolumab. Each of the patients experienced relapse following autologous stem cell transplantation, and their brentuximab vedotin exposure differed. Only in-frame clones appear in the TCRdb table, and some are missing; sequencing was by immunoSEQ multiplex PCR. The sample has tens of thousands of clones; roughly 78% are singletons. Sequenced material: peripheral blood mononuclear cells (PBMCs), taken before the fourth cycle of nivolumab. Source of these receptors: a human donor with classical Hodgkin lymphoma.

The chain employs TRBV5-1 and TRBJ1-4; 7 nucleotides agree with TRBD1. With V trimmed by 4 bases and J by 10 bases, 13 bases remained unmatched. This CDR3 region has 15 residues. The germline V gene encodes CDR1 SGHRS and CDR2 YFSETQ. The CDR3 coding sequence is TGCGCCAGCAGCCAGATCCGGGACAGTGGATCAAAACTGTTTTTT. As protein: CASSQIRDSGSKLFF.

The rearrangement links TRBV7-3 to TRBJ2-5; TRBD2 matches at 8 bases. The closer fit of TRBJ2-7 to the DNA end suggests the J call may be wrong. This CDR3 is 15 amino acids long. Germline V gene sequence: CDR1 SGHTA, CDR2 FQGTGA. CDR3 sequence: CASSLYPGGLYEQYF. The CDR3 DNA reads TGTGCCAGCAGCTTATATCCGGGAGGGCTCTACGAGCAGTACTTC.

CDR3 coding DNA: TGTGCCAGCAGCTTAGTGGGACTAGCCCGCCGAACTAGCTCCTACGAGCAGTACTTC. This encodes CASSLVGLARRTSSYEQYF. The chain joins TRBV7-9 to TRBJ2-7; 9 nucleotides match TRBD2. Losses at the gene ends were 1 base for V and 0 bases for J; bases not matched to a gene: 13. CDR1 SEHNR and CDR2 FQNEAQ come from the germline V gene (reference sequence). The CDR3 has 19 amino acids.